The 21 T cell receptor beta chains listed next were all sequenced from one sample in a study of blood T cell repertoires in COVID-19. Profiling relied on immunoSEQ multiplex PCR, and the TCRdb table lists in-frame clones only, not all of them. The sample lists roughly 260,000 clones, roughly 87% seen once, with nearly 6.5% in the top ten. The sample taken for sequencing was PBMCs or T cells enriched from blood (not recorded which). Receptor source: a woman aged 25 to 39 with acute COVID-19.

The chain uses TRBV6-2 or TRBV6-3 and TRBJ2-5; D is possibly TRBD2 (6 bases). The CDR3 totals 14 residues. From germline, CDR1 is MNHEY and CDR2 SVGEGT. Trimming took 6 bases from V and 5 from J, leaving 16 bases between them. The CDR3 protein is CASSDWGDGETQYF. CDR3 nucleotides: TGTGCCAGCAGCGACTGGGGGGACGGGGAGACCCAGTACTTC.

The V gene is TRBV5-1, the J gene TRBJ2-3; 11 bases line up with TRBD2. This CDR3 has 16 residues. V shed 1 base and J 3 bases; nucleotides not matched to a gene: 4. From germline, CDR1 is SGHRS and CDR2 YFSETQ. The CDR3: CASSLSTSGRTDTQYF. The CDR3 nucleotides read TGCGCCAGCAGCTTGAGTACTAGCGGGAGAACAGATACGCAGTATTTT.

This chain links TRBV9 with TRBJ1-1; 7 bases fit TRBD1. This CDR3 is 14 amino acids long. Losses at the gene ends were 2 bases for V and 1 base for J; bases not matched to a gene: 2. Germline-derived CDR1 and CDR2 are SGDLS and YYNGEE. DNA for the CDR3: TGTGCCAGCAGCGTGGCAGGGGGGAACACTGAAGCTTTCTTT. The encoded protein is CASSVAGGNTEAFF.

The chain has TRBV5-4 and TRBJ2-2, with 8 bases aligning to TRBD1. V lost 4 bases, J lost 2 bases, and 4 bases stayed unmatched. Germline loops: CDR1 SGHNT, CDR2 YYREEE (reference sequence). This CDR3 region has 15 residues. In DNA, the CDR3 is TGTGCCAGCAGCCTCGACAGGGGAAACACCGGGGAGCTGTTTTTT. Translation: CASSLDRGNTGELFF.

The chain combines TRBV19 with TRBJ1-2; D not resolved. Looked up from germline, CDR1 is LNHDA and CDR2 is SQIVND (reference sequence). V was trimmed by 6 bases and J by 0 bases, leaving 8 bases between them. The CDR3 extends over 13 amino acids. CDR3 nucleotide sequence: TGTGCCAGTAGGCTGAGGGCTAACTATGGCTACACCTTC. The encoded protein is CASRLRANYGYTF.

A single count supports this clone. The chain is built from TRBV5-1 and TRBJ1-4; the match to TRBD1 covers 9 bases. Losses at the gene ends were 3 bases for V and 3 bases for J; bases not matched to a gene: 3. CDR3 length: 15 residues. Germline CDR1 and CDR2: SGHRS and YFSETQ. CDR3 nucleotides: TGCGCCAGCAGCTCCCGGACAGGGGCTAATGAAAAACTGTTTTTT. Its protein product is CASSSRTGANEKLFF.

The chain carries TRBV19 and TRBJ1-2; 7 bases align to TRBD1. J was trimmed by 8 bases and V by 10 bases; bases with no gene match: 16. This CDR3 spans 14 amino acids. From germline, CDR1 is LNHDA and CDR2 SQIVND (reference sequence). The CDR3 region has the DNA TGTGCCACCTCTCCCGCTCAGGGGGTAAGAGGCTACACCTTC. Amino acids: CATSPAQGVRGYTF.

The chain carries TRBV4-1 and TRBJ1-5; D is perhaps TRBD1 (5 bases). The germline gives CDR1 MGHRA, CDR2 YSYEKL. This CDR3 spans 14 amino acids. Trimming pared 3 bases from V and 5 bases from J, leaving 11 bases between. CDR3 sequence (DNA): TGCGCCAGCAGCCAGGTCGGGGGAGATCAGCCCCAGCATTTT. This encodes CASSQVGGDQPQHF.

This clone was observed a few times. The V gene is TRBV7-2, the J gene TRBJ2-3, with 9 bases lining up with TRBD2. V shed 1 base and J 3 bases; nucleotides not matched to a gene: 11. Germline values: CDR1 SGHTA, CDR2 FQGNSA. The CDR3 spans 18 residues. CDR3 nucleotides: TGTGCCAGCAGCTTAGTCGGGATGGCGGGGGGGCGGACAGATACGCAGTATTTT. This encodes CASSLVGMAGGRTDTQYF.

The rearrangement links TRBV27 to TRBJ2-6, with 8 nucleotides matching TRBD1. The junction had 2 bases not matched to a gene; V was cut back by 6 bases and J by 4 bases. This CDR3 comprises 14 residues. Germline loops: CDR1 MNHEY, CDR2 SMNVEV (reference sequence). The DNA of the CDR3 is TGTGCCAGCAGGACAGGGGACGGGGCCAACGTCCTGACTTTC. It encodes CASRTGDGANVLTF.

V is TRBV18 and J is TRBJ2-3; 12 nucleotides agree with TRBD2. Per germline, CDR1 KGHSH and CDR2 LQKENI. This CDR3 comprises 19 residues. V shed 6 bases and J 3 bases; nucleotides not matched to a gene: 16. CDR3 sequence (DNA): TGTGCCAGCTCGGCTCAGCAGACCGCTAGCGGGAGGGGTACAGATACGCAGTATTTT. Translation: CASSAQQTASGRGTDTQYF.

The rearrangement joins TRBV7-2 to TRBJ1-2; TRBD1 agrees at 7 bases. CDR3 length: 15 residues. The germline V gene has CDR1 SGHTA and CDR2 FQGNSA. Unmatched junction bases numbered 8, after V lost 0 bases and J lost 7 bases. The CDR3 coding sequence is TGTGCCAGCAGCTTAGCCCAGACAGGGTTTAGTGGCTACACCTTC. As protein: CASSLAQTGFSGYTF.

This chain uses TRBV19 with TRBJ1-5; 8 bases agree with TRBD1. The CDR3 is 14 amino acids. Germline CDR1 reads LNHDA; CDR2 reads SQIVND (reference sequence). The trim removed 5 bases at V and 6 bases at J, leaving 6 bases unmatched. CDR3 protein: CASSGNRGGQPQHF. DNA of the CDR3: TGTGCCAGTAGTGGAAACAGGGGGGGTCAGCCCCAGCATTTT.

The chain is built from TRBV27 and TRBJ1-5; 9 nucleotides agree with TRBD1. This CDR3 has 16 residues. Per the germline V gene, CDR1 is MNHEY and CDR2 is SMNVEV (reference sequence). With 2 bases clipped from V and 5 bases from J, the junction kept 7 bases outside the gene matches. CDR3 sequence (DNA): TGTGCCAGCAGTTTAGTCGGGACAGGGTGGGATCAGCCCCAGCATTTT. This codes for CASSLVGTGWDQPQHF.

The J gene is TRBJ1-1, the V gene TRBV2; tentatively, D is TRBD1 (6 bases). The CDR3 has 12 amino acids. V lost 7 bases and J 4 bases, leaving 10 bases between the germline ends. Germline CDR1 is SNHLY and CDR2 is FYNNEI. CDR3 bases: TGTGCCAGCAAGAACAGGGCCACTGAAGCTTTCTTT. Its protein product is CASKNRATEAFF.

The chain combines TRBV19 with TRBJ1-4, with TRBD1 as a possible D gene (6 bases). The germline gives CDR1 LNHDA, CDR2 SQIVND (reference sequence). The CDR3 totals 14 residues. V lost 4 bases to trimming and J lost 7 bases, with 13 bases between them. CDR3 loop: CASSRTAIGEKLFF. The CDR3 coding sequence is TGTGCCAGTAGTAGGACAGCGATAGGTGAAAAACTGTTTTTT.

The J gene is TRBJ1-1, the V gene TRBV2, with D possibly matching TRBD1 (5 bases). V lost 5 bases and J lost 1, with 11 bases in between. Germline V gene lookup returns CDR1 SNHLY and CDR2 FYNNEI. This CDR3 region has 14 residues. The CDR3 region is CASSSTTENTEAFF. The CDR3, as DNA: TGTGCCAGCAGTTCCACGACAGAGAACACTGAAGCTTTCTTT.

V usage is TRBV29-1 and J usage is TRBJ1-6, with D possibly TRBD1 on 6 matching bases. This CDR3 contains 13 residues. The V gene's germline CDR1 is SQVTM and CDR2 ANQGSEA. V dropped 7 bases and J dropped 8 bases, with 15 bases sitting between them. The CDR3 protein is CSAKGGPDSPLHF. The CDR3 DNA is TGCAGCGCCAAGGGGGGGCCCGATTCACCCCTCCACTTT. The whole variable domain, remainder taken from reference TRBV29-1 and TRBJ1-6, is SAVISQKPSRDICQRGTSLTIQCQVDSQVTMMFWYRQQPGQSLTLIATANQGSEATYESGFVIDKFPISRPNLTFSTLTVSNMSPEDSSIYLCSAKGGPDSPLHFGNGTRLTVT.

This clone was seen once. The chain joins TRBV27 to TRBJ2-3, with 11 bases that match TRBD2. This CDR3 is built from 18 residues. The germline gives CDR1 MNHEY, CDR2 SMNVEV (reference sequence). V lost 1 base and J lost 0; bases outside the gene matches: 6. CDR3 loop: CASSLWSSGRRSTDTQYF. The CDR3 DNA sequence: TGTGCCAGCAGTTTATGGTCTAGCGGGAGGAGGAGCACAGATACGCAGTATTTT.

This clone was seen only a few times. This chain uses TRBV11-2 with TRBJ2-7; 10 bases are shared with TRBD1. Germline loops: CDR1 SGHAT, CDR2 FQNNGV. This CDR3 is built from 13 residues. CDR3 region: CASSGTGVSEQYF. CDR3 sequence (DNA): TGTGCATCCTCGGGGACAGGGGTCTCCGAGCAGTACTTC.

The chain carries TRBV4-1 and TRBJ1-5; D is undetermined. Germline V gene sequence: CDR1 MGHRA, CDR2 YSYEKL. V lost 0 bases to trimming and J lost 5 bases, with 17 bases between them. This CDR3 is 17 amino acids long. The CDR3: CASSQDTPTFPHQPQHF. CDR3 bases: TGCGCCAGCAGCCAAGATACTCCCACTTTTCCCCATCAGCCCCAGCATTTT.